These T cell receptor beta chains were read from a single sample in a study of T cell repertoires in cytomegalovirus infection. MiXCR, applied by TCRdb to the reads, yields one record per CDR3 protein. The table records 400,000 to 550,000 distinct CDR3 sequences, 11% of them present only once. Sequenced sample: PBMCs. The receptors derive from a human donor in good health (CMV status not recorded). Some clones in this sample may be carry-over from other donors' samples. Both conserved end residues are part of each CDR3. The order of the fields is V gene, D gene, J gene, clone size, CDR3 protein, CDR3 DNA. The D gene is left open where the match is weak. Rows give clone size only sometimes, using once, few, many, or a class for an expanded clone.

>TRBV28|-|TRBJ2-3|many
CASTDSSTTDTQYF
TGTGCCAGCACGGACAGCTCCACTACGGATACGCAGTATTTT
>TRBV6-6|-|TRBJ2-3|few
CASSYSSASVDTQYF
TGTGCCAGCAGTTACTCGAGTGCTAGCGTGGATACGCAGTATTTT
>TRBV27|TRBD2|TRBJ2-7|many
CASSPQLAGGSYEQYF
TGTGCCAGCAGTCCCCAATTGGCGGGAGGTTCATACGAGCAGTACTTC
>TRBV15|-|TRBJ1-6|few
CATSRWDSNSPLHF
TGTGCCACCAGCAGATGGGACTCAAATTCACCCCTCCACTTT
>TRBV12-5|-|TRBJ2-5|many
CASGLADYQETQYF
TGTGCTAGTGGTTTGGCGGACTACCAAGAGACCCAGTACTTC
>TRBV11-2|-|TRBJ2-1|many
CASSLASAYNEQFF
TGTGCCAGCAGCCTGGCTAGCGCGTACAATGAGCAGTTCTTC
>TRBV20-1|-|TRBJ2-7|many
CSAPLRAGPYEQYF
TGCAGTGCTCCCTTAAGGGCGGGCCCCTACGAGCAGTACTTC
>TRBV27|-|TRBJ1-6|few
CASSLSLGSGVPHF
TGTGCCAGCAGTTTATCCCTTGGATCGGGCGTTCCCCACTTT
>TRBV4-1|-|TRBJ1-4|few
CASSQVGIATNEKLFF
TGCGCCAGCAGCCAAGTCGGGATCGCAACTAATGAAAAACTGTTTTTT
>TRBV19|TRBD1|TRBJ1-2|many
CASRSGDRGWDGYTF
TGTGCCAGTAGGTCCGGAGACAGGGGATGGGATGGCTACACCTTC
>TRBV28|-|TRBJ1-1|few
CASSFLAEAFF
TGTGCCAGCAGTTTCTTGGCAGAAGCTTTCTTT
>TRBV2|-|TRBJ2-2|many
CASSVPTAPNTGELFF
TGTGCCAGCAGTGTCCCGACGGCTCCGAACACCGGGGAGCTGTTTTTT
>TRBV28|TRBD2|TRBJ2-5|many
CASSPLAGVLRETQYF
TGTGCCAGCAGCCCCCTAGCGGGAGTTCTGCGAGAGACCCAGTACTTC
>TRBV19|-|TRBJ1-4|few
CASRTGRGNEKLFF
TGTGCCAGTAGGACGGGACGCGGGAATGAAAAACTGTTTTTT
>TRBV5-1|-|TRBJ2-2|few
CASSLDSGELFF
TGCGCCAGCAGCTTGGACTCCGGGGAGCTGTTTTTT
>TRBV18|-|TRBJ2-5|few
CASSPPQALAPQETQYF
TGTGCCAGCTCACCACCTCAGGCCCTAGCGCCTCAAGAGACCCAGTACTTC
>TRBV7-6|-|TRBJ2-2|many
CASSSKVAENTGELFF
TGTGCCAGCAGCTCGAAGGTCGCAGAGAACACCGGGGAGCTGTTTTTT
>TRBV4-1|-|TRBJ2-7|-
CASGPGAEYEQYF
TGTGCCAGCGGCCCAGGAGCGGAGTACGAGCAGTACTTC
>TRBV2|TRBD1|TRBJ1-5|many
CASSLGQSGNQPQHF
TGTGCCAGCAGTTTGGGACAGAGTGGGAATCAGCCCCAGCATTTT
>TRBV10-3|-|TRBJ1-5|-
CAISESNQGSNQPQHF
TGTGCCATCAGTGAGTCGAATCAGGGGAGCAATCAGCCCCAGCATTTT
>TRBV18|-|TRBJ1-2|-
CASSPLGPFDSGNTF
TGTGCCAGCTCACCGTTGGGGCCTTTCGACAGTGGCAACACCTTC
>TRBV12-3/TRBV12-4|-|TRBJ2-3|many
CASSWPGSTDTQYF
TGTGCCAGCAGTTGGCCTGGGAGCACAGATACGCAGTATTTT
>TRBV15|TRBD1|TRBJ1-6|-
CATSGTGSSPLHF
TGTGCCACCAGCGGGACAGGGAGTTCACCCCTCCACTTT
>TRBV12-3/TRBV12-4|-|TRBJ2-5|many
CASSLVRGFEETQYF
TGTGCCAGCAGTTTAGTAAGGGGGTTCGAAGAGACCCAGTACTTC
>TRBV2|-|TRBJ2-5|many
CASSAVREQETQYF
TGTGCCAGCAGTGCGGTGAGAGAACAAGAGACCCAGTACTTC
>TRBV13|TRBD2|TRBJ2-7|-
CASSPKVYTGRSEQYF
TGTGCCAGCAGCCCCAAGGTGTACACCGGGAGGAGCGAGCAGTACTTC